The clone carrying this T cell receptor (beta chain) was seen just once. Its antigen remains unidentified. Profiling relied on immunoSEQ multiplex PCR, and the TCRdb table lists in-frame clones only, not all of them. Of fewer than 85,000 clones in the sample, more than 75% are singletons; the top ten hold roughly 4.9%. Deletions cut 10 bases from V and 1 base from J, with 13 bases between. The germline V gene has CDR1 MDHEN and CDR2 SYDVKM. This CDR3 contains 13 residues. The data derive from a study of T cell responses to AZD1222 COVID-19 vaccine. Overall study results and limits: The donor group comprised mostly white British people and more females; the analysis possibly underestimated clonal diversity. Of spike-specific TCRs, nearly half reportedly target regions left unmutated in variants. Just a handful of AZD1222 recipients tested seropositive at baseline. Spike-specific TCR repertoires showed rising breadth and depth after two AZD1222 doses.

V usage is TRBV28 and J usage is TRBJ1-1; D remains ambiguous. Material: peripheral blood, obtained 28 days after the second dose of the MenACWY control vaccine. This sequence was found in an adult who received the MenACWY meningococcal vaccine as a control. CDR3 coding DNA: TGTGCCACCCTTTGGACCAGGAACACTGAAGCTTTCTTT. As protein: CATLWTRNTEAFF.